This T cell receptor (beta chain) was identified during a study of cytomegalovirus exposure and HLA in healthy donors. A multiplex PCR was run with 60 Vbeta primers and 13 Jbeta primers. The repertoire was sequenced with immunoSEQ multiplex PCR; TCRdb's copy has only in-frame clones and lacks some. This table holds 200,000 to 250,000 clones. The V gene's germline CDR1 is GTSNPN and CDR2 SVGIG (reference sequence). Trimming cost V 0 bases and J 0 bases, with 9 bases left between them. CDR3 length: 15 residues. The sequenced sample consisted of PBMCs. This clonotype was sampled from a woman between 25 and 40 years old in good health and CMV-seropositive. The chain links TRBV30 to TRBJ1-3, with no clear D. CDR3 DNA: TGTGCCTGGAGTGTGCCCAGGCTCTCTGGAAACACCATATATTTT. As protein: CAWSVPRLSGNTIYF.